These T cell receptor beta chains were read from a single sample in a study of OX40 agonist ivuxolimab in advanced cancers. TCRdb keeps only in-frame clones here, not all; method: immunoSEQ multiplex PCR. Of tens of thousands of clones listed, about 93% are singletons. The starting material was CD4+ or CD8+ T cells sorted from blood, obtained in a trial of the OX40 agonist ivuxolimab. The receptors derive from an adult with an advanced solid tumor such as melanoma, head and neck, liver or kidney cancer. CDR3s include the opening cysteine and the closing phenylalanine or tryptophan. The order of the fields is V gene, clone size, CDR3 length, J gene, D gene, CDR3 DNA, CDR3 protein. The D gene is left open where the match is weak. Size tells how often a clone was seen (once, few, many) or the class of an expanded clone, and some rows leave it out.

V gene: TRBV14
clone size: -
CDR3 length: 15
J gene: TRBJ2-1
D gene: -
CDR3 DNA: TGTGCCAGCAGCCAAACAAGGGTCTCCTACAATGAGCAGTTCTTC
CDR3 protein: CASSQTRVSYNEQFF

V gene: TRBV29-1
clone size: once
CDR3 length: 14
J gene: TRBJ2-7
D gene: TRBD1
CDR3 DNA: TGCAGCGTTCTTACCGGGACAGGGTCCTACGAGCAGTACTTC
CDR3 protein: CSVLTGTGSYEQYF

V gene: TRBV7-3
clone size: -
CDR3 length: 11
J gene: TRBJ2-1
D gene: -
CDR3 DNA: TGTGCCAGCAGCCAAGGGGGGGAGCAGTTCTTC
CDR3 protein: CASSQGGEQFF

V gene: TRBV27
clone size: -
CDR3 length: 14
J gene: TRBJ2-5
D gene: -
CDR3 DNA: TGTGCCAGCAGTTCCCTTATCGCCCAAGAGACCCAGTACTTC
CDR3 protein: CASSSLIAQETQYF

V gene: TRBV6-6
clone size: -
CDR3 length: 16
J gene: TRBJ2-1
D gene: TRBD2
CDR3 DNA: TGTGCCAGCAGTTACTATAGCGGGAGTGGGCGGGGTGAGCAGTTCTTC
CDR3 protein: CASSYYSGSGRGEQFF

V gene: TRBV28
clone size: -
CDR3 length: 14
J gene: TRBJ2-7
D gene: TRBD2
CDR3 DNA: TGTGCCAGCAGCTCCCCGGGGGGGGCTGGGGAGCAGTACTTC
CDR3 protein: CASSSPGGAGEQYF

V gene: TRBV7-8
clone size: few
CDR3 length: 14
J gene: TRBJ2-5
D gene: -
CDR3 DNA: TGTGCCAGCAGCTTAGTAGGGGGGCAGGAGACCCAGTACTTC
CDR3 protein: CASSLVGGQETQYF

V gene: TRBV19
clone size: -
CDR3 length: 16
J gene: TRBJ1-1
D gene: TRBD1
CDR3 DNA: TGTGCCAGTAGCTTGGACAGGGAGGGGTTGAACACTGAAGCTTTCTTT
CDR3 protein: CASSLDREGLNTEAFF

V gene: TRBV6-5
clone size: -
CDR3 length: 15
J gene: TRBJ2-5
D gene: TRBD1
CDR3 DNA: TGTGCCAGCAGTTACCTGGGACAGTCCCAAGAGACCCAGTACTTC
CDR3 protein: CASSYLGQSQETQYF

V gene: TRBV15
clone size: -
CDR3 length: 20
J gene: TRBJ2-1
D gene: TRBD2
CDR3 DNA: TGTGCCACCAGCAGAGATTATCGCCGGCTAGCGGGACCGAAGGGGGATGAGCAGTTCTTC
CDR3 protein: CATSRDYRRLAGPKGDEQFF

V gene: TRBV7-8
clone size: -
CDR3 length: 18
J gene: TRBJ1-3
D gene: -
CDR3 DNA: TGTGCCAGCAGCGACCCCCGTGGGCAGGGCAACTCTGGAAACACCATATATTTT
CDR3 protein: CASSDPRGQGNSGNTIYF

V gene: TRBV27
clone size: -
CDR3 length: 12
J gene: TRBJ1-2
D gene: TRBD1
CDR3 DNA: TGTGCCAGCAAAGACAGGGGGCATGGCTACACCTTC
CDR3 protein: CASKDRGHGYTF

V gene: TRBV11-3
clone size: -
CDR3 length: 16
J gene: TRBJ1-1
D gene: -
CDR3 DNA: TGTGCCAGCAGCCTATTCCTCGACGGGACGAACACTGAAGCTTTCTTT
CDR3 protein: CASSLFLDGTNTEAFF

V gene: TRBV28
clone size: -
CDR3 length: 15
J gene: TRBJ2-7
D gene: -
CDR3 DNA: TGTGCCAGCAGTATCTCCGGGACGTGGTTAGACGAGCAGTACTTC
CDR3 protein: CASSISGTWLDEQYF

V gene: TRBV5-5
clone size: many
CDR3 length: 15
J gene: TRBJ2-7
D gene: -
CDR3 DNA: TGTGCCAGCAGCCCCTTTGGGAGCGGCCCCTACGAGCAGTACTTC
CDR3 protein: CASSPFGSGPYEQYF

V gene: TRBV27
clone size: -
CDR3 length: 13
J gene: TRBJ1-1
D gene: -
CDR3 DNA: TGTGCCAGCAGTTCTGACCCGAACACTGAAGCTTTCTTT
CDR3 protein: CASSSDPNTEAFF

V gene: TRBV19
clone size: -
CDR3 length: 16
J gene: TRBJ2-2
D gene: TRBD1
CDR3 DNA: TGTGCCAGTAGTATTAGTGGGACAGGGTATACCGGGGAGCTGTTTTTT
CDR3 protein: CASSISGTGYTGELFF

V gene: TRBV29-1
clone size: -
CDR3 length: 14
J gene: TRBJ2-1
D gene: -
CDR3 DNA: TGCAGCTTCTCTCAGAATCCCTCCTACAATGAGCAGTTCTTC
CDR3 protein: CSFSQNPSYNEQFF

V gene: TRBV9
clone size: -
CDR3 length: 18
J gene: TRBJ2-3
D gene: -
CDR3 DNA: TGTGCCAGCAACTCCTTTACAGGGGGACCAGCGGGAGGATATACGCAGTATTTT
CDR3 protein: CASNSFTGGPAGGYTQYF

V gene: TRBV9
clone size: -
CDR3 length: 16
J gene: TRBJ2-1
D gene: TRBD2
CDR3 DNA: TGTGCCAGCAGCGTACCAGCGGGAGGGAGCCACAATGAGCAGTTCTTC
CDR3 protein: CASSVPAGGSHNEQFF

V gene: TRBV10-3
clone size: once
CDR3 length: 16
J gene: TRBJ2-7
D gene: TRBD1
CDR3 DNA: TGTGCCATCAGTGAGTCGGGGACAGGCGATTCCTACGAGCAGTACTTC
CDR3 protein: CAISESGTGDSYEQYF

V gene: TRBV29-1
clone size: -
CDR3 length: 15
J gene: TRBJ1-2
D gene: TRBD1
CDR3 DNA: TGCAGCGTTGAAGTTACAGGGGATTCCAACTATGGCTACACCTTC
CDR3 protein: CSVEVTGDSNYGYTF

V gene: TRBV7-9
clone size: -
CDR3 length: 14
J gene: TRBJ2-7
D gene: TRBD1
CDR3 DNA: TGTGCCAGCAGCTCGACAGGGGGCCCTCACGAGCAGTACTTC
CDR3 protein: CASSSTGGPHEQYF

V gene: TRBV5-5
clone size: -
CDR3 length: 15
J gene: TRBJ2-7
D gene: TRBD1
CDR3 DNA: TGTGCCAGCAGCCGGACAGGGGTTGGGACCTACGAGCAGTACTTC
CDR3 protein: CASSRTGVGTYEQYF

V gene: TRBV6-5
clone size: -
CDR3 length: 14
J gene: TRBJ2-2
D gene: TRBD2
CDR3 DNA: TGTGCCAGCAGTTTAGCGGGAGCGAACGGGGAGCTGTTTTTT
CDR3 protein: CASSLAGANGELFF

V gene: TRBV7-9
clone size: -
CDR3 length: 15
J gene: TRBJ2-1
D gene: TRBD2
CDR3 DNA: TGTGCCAGCAGCCGTCCCCCAGCGGGACCCAATGAGCAGTTCTTC
CDR3 protein: CASSRPPAGPNEQFF

V gene: TRBV4-3
clone size: once
CDR3 length: 16
J gene: TRBJ2-7
D gene: -
CDR3 DNA: TGCGCCAGCAGCCAATCGTTTCCGCGGGACATGGGGGAGCAGTACTTC
CDR3 protein: CASSQSFPRDMGEQYF

V gene: TRBV27
clone size: -
CDR3 length: 13
J gene: TRBJ2-1
D gene: -
CDR3 DNA: TGTGCCAGCAGTTTAGTGGTATACAATGAGCAGTTCTTC
CDR3 protein: CASSLVVYNEQFF

V gene: TRBV13
clone size: -
CDR3 length: 13
J gene: TRBJ2-3
D gene: -
CDR3 DNA: TGTGCCAGCACCTCCGGCTCCACAGATACGCAGTATTTT
CDR3 protein: CASTSGSTDTQYF

V gene: TRBV11-3
clone size: -
CDR3 length: 14
J gene: TRBJ2-3
D gene: -
CDR3 DNA: TGTGCCAGCAGCCCCTACGGAAGCACAGATACGCAGTATTTT
CDR3 protein: CASSPYGSTDTQYF

V gene: TRBV4-1
clone size: -
CDR3 length: 15
J gene: TRBJ2-7
D gene: -
CDR3 DNA: TGCGCCAGCAGCCAAGAGGTAGCCGGAGGGGACGAGCAGTACTTC
CDR3 protein: CASSQEVAGGDEQYF

V gene: TRBV5-1
clone size: once
CDR3 length: 12
J gene: TRBJ2-7
D gene: -
CDR3 DNA: TGCGCCAGCAGCTTGGGGGAGTACGAGCAGTACTTC
CDR3 protein: CASSLGEYEQYF

V gene: TRBV15
clone size: -
CDR3 length: 16
J gene: TRBJ1-5
D gene: TRBD1
CDR3 DNA: TGTGCCACCAGCAGAGATGAGGGACAGGGCTATCAGCCCCAGCATTTT
CDR3 protein: CATSRDEGQGYQPQHF

V gene: TRBV6-1
clone size: -
CDR3 length: 15
J gene: TRBJ2-1
D gene: -
CDR3 DNA: TGTGCCAGCAGTGTAGGCAAGAAGGTGTCCAATGAGCAGTTCTTC
CDR3 protein: CASSVGKKVSNEQFF

V gene: TRBV28
clone size: -
CDR3 length: 14
J gene: TRBJ2-2
D gene: -
CDR3 DNA: TGTGCCAGCAGTCCCCCGGGTTTTGTAGGGGAGCTGTTTTTT
CDR3 protein: CASSPPGFVGELFF

V gene: TRBV7-9
clone size: -
CDR3 length: 15
J gene: TRBJ2-2
D gene: TRBD2
CDR3 DNA: TGTGCCAGCAGCCAAACTAGCGCTCCCACCGGGGAGCTGTTTTTT
CDR3 protein: CASSQTSAPTGELFF

V gene: TRBV4-3
clone size: -
CDR3 length: 14
J gene: TRBJ2-7
D gene: -
CDR3 DNA: TGCGCCAGCAGCCAAGAAGACAGAACCTACGAGCAGTACTTC
CDR3 protein: CASSQEDRTYEQYF

V gene: TRBV6-6
clone size: once
CDR3 length: 16
J gene: TRBJ1-2
D gene: TRBD1
CDR3 DNA: TGTGCCAGCAGCCCCGGGACAGGGGGCTTGAAAAATGGCTACACCTTC
CDR3 protein: CASSPGTGGLKNGYTF

V gene: TRBV7-9
clone size: -
CDR3 length: 16
J gene: TRBJ1-2
D gene: TRBD1
CDR3 DNA: TGTGCCAGCAGCTTCACAGGCCAGGACAGGGTCTATGGCTACACCTTC
CDR3 protein: CASSFTGQDRVYGYTF

V gene: TRBV4-1
clone size: -
CDR3 length: 13
J gene: TRBJ2-1
D gene: -
CDR3 DNA: TGCGCCAGCAGCCAAGATTACTACAATGAGCAGTTCTTC
CDR3 protein: CASSQDYYNEQFF

V gene: TRBV19
clone size: -
CDR3 length: 14
J gene: TRBJ2-7
D gene: TRBD1
CDR3 DNA: TGTGCCAGTAGTCCGGGACAGGGCCCCTACGAGCAGTACTTC
CDR3 protein: CASSPGQGPYEQYF